The table lists the clone carrying this T cell receptor beta chain with many counts. The entry originates in a study of CD8 T cells in ankylosing spondylitis. Germline assignment: CDR1 SGHVS and CDR2 FQNEAQ. The trim removed 6 bases at V and 2 bases at J, leaving 9 bases unmatched. The length of the CDR3 is 15 residues. TCRdb reprocessed the 5' RACE reads via MiXCR and lists one record per CDR3 protein. The sample gives 200,000 to 300,000 distinct CDR3 sequences, 8% to 9.5% of which show up once; around 7% is in the top ten. The TCR originated in a male donor with ankylosing spondylitis or in good health (not recorded which). The J gene is TRBJ2-5, the V gene TRBV7-8; 7 bases line up with TRBD2. The specimen sequenced was blood, either unsorted or a sorted T cell fraction (not recorded which). CDR3 coding DNA: TGTGCCAGCAGGGGGGGGGGGATCAATCAAGAGACCCAGTACTTC. Translating it yields CASRGGGINQETQYF.